The 25 T cell receptor beta chains below come from one sample, sequenced in a study of shared clonotypes between healthy human individuals. Using immunoSEQ multiplex PCR, the repertoire was profiled, and TCRdb retains in-frame clones only, with some absent. The data show roughly 1,500,000 clones, roughly 98% seen once. Sequences were obtained from naive CD4+ T cells sorted from blood. Specified subset: CD45RA+ positively selected. The receptor source for this set is a man aged 30-40 years in good health.

This chain uses TRBV2 with TRBJ1-5, with D hard to call. The CDR3 extends over 15 amino acids. Germline-derived CDR1 and CDR2 are SNHLY and FYNNEI. The V end lost 3 bases, the J end lost 2 bases, and 11 bases lay between the germline ends. The CDR3 is CASSEAAVGNQPQHF. The DNA of the CDR3 is TGTGCCAGCAGTGAGGCAGCGGTGGGCAATCAGCCCCAGCATTTT.

J is TRBJ1-5 and V is TRBV6-1; perhaps TRBD1 as D (6 bases). The CDR3 is made up of 15 amino acids. Per germline, CDR1 MNHNS and CDR2 SASEGT. The germline V and J ends were trimmed by 6 bases and 0 bases, with 12 bases remaining between them. The CDR3 DNA sequence: TGTGCCAGCAGGGGGAGGGGGGATAGCAATCAGCCCCAGCATTTT. It translates to CASRGRGDSNQPQHF.

The V and J genes are TRBV5-4 and TRBJ2-7, with D tentatively TRBD1 (5 bases). CDR3 length: 14 amino acids. Trimming shortened V by 4 bases and J by 3 bases, and 14 bases separated the two germline ends. Per germline, CDR1 SGHNT and CDR2 YYREEE (reference sequence). Written as DNA, the CDR3 is TGTGCCAGCAGCCCCGGAAGGGGATACTACGAGCAGTACTTC. It encodes CASSPGRGYYEQYF.

This CDR3 is CSVEGIYEQYF. In DNA, the CDR3 is TGCAGTGTGGAGGGGATCTACGAGCAGTACTTC. The V gene is TRBV20-1, the J gene TRBJ2-7; D might be TRBD2 (6 bases). CDR3 length: 11 residues. Germline CDR1 and CDR2: DFQATT and SNEGSKA (reference sequence). V lost 7 bases to trimming and J lost 3 bases, with 10 bases between them.

The rearrangement uses TRBV5-1 and TRBJ1-2; TRBD1 agrees at 8 bases. Germline values: CDR1 SGHRS, CDR2 YFSETQ. The CDR3 covers 16 residues. The ends lost 1 base at V and 5 bases at J; junction bases unmatched: 10. CDR3 loop: CASSLIGQGATYGYTF. CDR3 coding DNA: TGCGCCAGCAGCTTGATAGGGCAGGGGGCCACTTATGGCTACACCTTC.

The V and J genes are TRBV5-1 and TRBJ2-2; 14 nucleotides align to TRBD2. From germline, CDR1 is SGHRS and CDR2 YFSETQ. J lost 4 bases, V lost 3 bases, and 8 bases had no gene match. This CDR3 is built from 18 residues. The CDR3 DNA is TGCGCCAGCAGCTCGACTAGCGGGAGGGGATACGGCACCGGGGAGCTGTTTTTT. This sequence encodes CASSSTSGRGYGTGELFF.

This chain uses TRBV7-3 with TRBJ1-5; TRBD1 matches at 10 bases. The V segment lost 5 bases and the J segment 5 bases; nucleotides outside the gene matches: 3. The CDR3 is made up of 14 amino acids. The germline gives CDR1 SGHTA, CDR2 FQGTGA. In nucleotides, the CDR3 is TGTGCCAGCAGCCCCGGGACAGGGGATCAGCCCCAGCATTTT. Amino acids: CASSPGTGDQPQHF.

This rearrangement joins TRBV19 to TRBJ1-5; D is uncertain. The germline V gene has CDR1 LNHDA and CDR2 SQIVND (reference sequence). V shed 1 base and J shed 5 bases, with 18 bases lying between them. This CDR3 has 17 residues. CDR3 nucleotide sequence: TGTGCCAGTAGTATAGGTATCCGGGAGCCCCTCGATCAGCCCCAGCATTTT. Amino acid sequence: CASSIGIREPLDQPQHF. The full variable domain, completed using reference TRBV19 and TRBJ1-5, is DGGITQSPKYLFRKEGQNVTLSCEQNLNHDAMYWYRQDPGQGLRLIYYSQIVNDFQKGDIAEGYSVSREKKESFPLTVTSAQKNPTAFYLCASSIGIREPLDQPQHFGDGTRLSIL.

Comments on this clone: Different DNA sequences within this sample yield the same CDR3. The rearrangement uses TRBV7-2 and TRBJ2-7, with D hard to call. This CDR3 is 11 amino acids long. Per germline, CDR1 SGHTA and CDR2 FQGNSA. V was pared by 3 bases and J by 2 bases, with 2 bases between. Here the CDR3 DNA reads TGTGCCAGCAGCTTTACCTACGAGCAGTACTTC. Amino acid sequence: CASSFTYEQYF.

V is TRBV7-9 and J is TRBJ1-2; possibly TRBD1 for D (6 bases). CDR1 SEHNR and CDR2 FQNEAQ come from the germline V gene (reference sequence). Trimming took 5 bases from V and 3 from J, leaving 16 bases between them. The CDR3 length is 15 residues. CDR3: CASSPLLAGDYGYTF. The CDR3 bases are TGTGCCAGCAGCCCCCTGTTGGCAGGGGACTATGGCTACACCTTC.

The chain has TRBV27 and TRBJ2-7; D gene ambiguous. The V and J ends lost 7 bases and 1 base respectively, with 11 bases between them. The CDR3 has 13 amino acids. The germline gives CDR1 MNHEY, CDR2 SMNVEV (reference sequence). CDR3 bases: TGTGCCAGCACCTCACGTGCATCCTACGAGCAGTACTTC. Its protein product is CASTSRASYEQYF.

The chain recombines TRBV7-3 with TRBJ2-5; D is ambiguous. Per the germline V gene, CDR1 is SGHTA and CDR2 is FQGTGA. The CDR3 has 15 residues. Trimming pared 4 bases from V and 1 base from J, leaving 13 bases between. The CDR3 here is CASSSAPTLQETQYF. CDR3 nucleotides: TGTGCCAGCAGCTCCGCCCCGACTCTCCAAGAGACCCAGTACTTC.

V and J are TRBV7-9 and TRBJ2-5; 11 bases fit TRBD1. Trimming took 6 bases from V and 3 from J; bases not matched to a gene: 3. This CDR3 is built from 14 residues. CDR1 and CDR2 from the germline V gene are SEHNR and FQNEAQ (reference sequence). The DNA of the CDR3 is TGTGCCAGCAGGTCGGGACAGGGGGAAGAGACCCAGTACTTC. Its protein is CASRSGQGEETQYF.

The chain links TRBV5-1 to TRBJ2-7; D is possibly TRBD1 (5 bases). The V end lost 4 bases, the J end lost 7 bases, and 15 bases lay between the germline ends. The CDR3 totals 13 residues. Germline loops: CDR1 SGHRS, CDR2 YFSETQ. For the CDR3, the DNA is TGCGCCAGCAGCATAGACAGATTGAGGGAGCAGTACTTC. Its translation: CASSIDRLREQYF.

The rearrangement links TRBV4-3 to TRBJ2-3; no definite D call. V lost 0 bases and J lost 3, with 7 bases in between. The CDR3 contains 14 residues. CDR1 is LGHNA and CDR2 is YSLEER in the germline V gene. The CDR3 loop reads CASSQDSQTDTQYF. The CDR3 coding sequence is TGCGCCAGCAGCCAAGATTCCCAAACAGATACGCAGTATTTT.

The V and J genes are TRBV5-6 and TRBJ2-7, with D possibly being TRBD1 or TRBD2 (5 bases each). V was trimmed by 6 bases and J by 4 bases, leaving 20 bases between them. The germline gives CDR1 SGHDT, CDR2 YYEEEE. This CDR3 region has 15 residues. The CDR3 reads CASMTRDLVRYEQYF. The CDR3, as DNA: TGTGCCAGCATGACCCGGGACCTAGTTCGATACGAGCAGTACTTC.

The chain combines TRBV7-9 with TRBJ2-3; 8 bases are a match to TRBD2. There are 16 residues in the CDR3. Germline V gene data show CDR1 as SEHNR and CDR2 as FQNEAQ (reference sequence). With V trimmed by 5 bases and J by 4 bases, 11 bases remained unmatched. CDR3 nucleotide sequence: TGTGCCAGCAGCCGTGGGAGGGCTAGCGGGTCAGATACGCAGTATTTT. Translating it yields CASSRGRASGSDTQYF.

This clone was seen once. The chain employs TRBV18 and TRBJ1-5; weak D call: TRBD1 (5 bases). Germline V lookup: CDR1 KGHSH, CDR2 LQKENI. Trimming cost V 4 bases and J 5 bases, with 12 bases left between them. The CDR3 covers 14 residues. CDR3 in amino acids: CASSLSGLDQPQHF. The CDR3 DNA follows: TGTGCCAGCTCACTCTCAGGGTTGGATCAGCCCCAGCATTTT.

V is TRBV18 and J is TRBJ2-7; 13 nucleotides agree with TRBD2. This CDR3 contains 16 residues. V lost 4 bases and J lost 5; bases outside the gene matches: 8. CDR1 KGHSH and CDR2 LQKENI come from the germline V gene. The CDR3 sequence is CASSLARTSGRDEQYF. For the CDR3, the DNA is TGTGCCAGCTCACTCGCCCGGACTAGCGGGAGAGACGAGCAGTACTTC.

The chain combines TRBV4-3 with TRBJ2-7; D perhaps matches TRBD1 (6 bases). This CDR3 is 14 amino acids long. V was clipped by 0 bases and J by 2 bases, with 8 bases between them. From germline, CDR1 is LGHNA and CDR2 YSLEER. The CDR3 is CASSQDSGAYEQYF. The CDR3 DNA follows: TGCGCCAGCAGCCAAGACTCAGGGGCCTACGAGCAGTACTTC.

The genes are TRBV9 and TRBJ1-3; D not certain. This CDR3 contains 17 residues. The germline CDR1 and CDR2 sequences are SGDLS and YYNGEE. V lost 0 bases and J lost 0, with 13 bases in between. The CDR3, as DNA: TGTGCCAGCAGCGTAGGCGGCGGCAGGAGCTCTGGAAACACCATATATTTT. This sequence encodes CASSVGGGRSSGNTIYF.

The V gene is TRBV10-3, the J gene TRBJ1-1; D is uncertain. CDR3 size: 15 residues. Germline V gives CDR1 ENHRY, CDR2 SYGVKD. Trimming cost V 5 bases and J 1 base, with 14 bases left between them. CDR3 loop: CAISSQVAGNTEAFF. The CDR3 nucleotides read TGTGCCATCAGTTCCCAAGTAGCCGGGAACACTGAAGCTTTCTTT.

The chain employs TRBV2 and TRBJ2-5; 7 bases fit TRBD1. The germline V gene has CDR1 SNHLY and CDR2 FYNNEI. V shed 6 bases and J 1 base; nucleotides not matched to a gene: 8. The CDR3 has 15 residues. This CDR3 is CASSIRDRVQETQYF. For the CDR3, the DNA is TGTGCCAGCAGCATTCGAGACAGGGTCCAAGAGACCCAGTACTTC.

The J gene is TRBJ2-7, the V gene TRBV18, with 9 nucleotides matching TRBD1. The J segment lost 7 bases and the V segment lost 4 bases, leaving 11 bases of the junction unmatched. CDR3 length: 15 amino acids. Germline CDR1 KGHSH, CDR2 LQKENI. The CDR3 here is CASSQVPGQGGEQYF. The CDR3 nucleotides read TGTGCCAGCTCACAAGTCCCGGGACAGGGAGGGGAGCAGTACTTC.

The gene calls are TRBV6-1 and TRBJ2-7; 11 bases map to TRBD1. The CDR3 covers 14 residues. CDR1 is MNHNS and CDR2 is SASEGT in the germline V gene. The ends lost 4 bases at V and 4 bases at J; junction bases unmatched: 3. The CDR3 reads CASSGTGGGYEQYF. CDR3 in DNA: TGTGCCAGCAGTGGGACAGGGGGCGGTTACGAGCAGTACTTC.